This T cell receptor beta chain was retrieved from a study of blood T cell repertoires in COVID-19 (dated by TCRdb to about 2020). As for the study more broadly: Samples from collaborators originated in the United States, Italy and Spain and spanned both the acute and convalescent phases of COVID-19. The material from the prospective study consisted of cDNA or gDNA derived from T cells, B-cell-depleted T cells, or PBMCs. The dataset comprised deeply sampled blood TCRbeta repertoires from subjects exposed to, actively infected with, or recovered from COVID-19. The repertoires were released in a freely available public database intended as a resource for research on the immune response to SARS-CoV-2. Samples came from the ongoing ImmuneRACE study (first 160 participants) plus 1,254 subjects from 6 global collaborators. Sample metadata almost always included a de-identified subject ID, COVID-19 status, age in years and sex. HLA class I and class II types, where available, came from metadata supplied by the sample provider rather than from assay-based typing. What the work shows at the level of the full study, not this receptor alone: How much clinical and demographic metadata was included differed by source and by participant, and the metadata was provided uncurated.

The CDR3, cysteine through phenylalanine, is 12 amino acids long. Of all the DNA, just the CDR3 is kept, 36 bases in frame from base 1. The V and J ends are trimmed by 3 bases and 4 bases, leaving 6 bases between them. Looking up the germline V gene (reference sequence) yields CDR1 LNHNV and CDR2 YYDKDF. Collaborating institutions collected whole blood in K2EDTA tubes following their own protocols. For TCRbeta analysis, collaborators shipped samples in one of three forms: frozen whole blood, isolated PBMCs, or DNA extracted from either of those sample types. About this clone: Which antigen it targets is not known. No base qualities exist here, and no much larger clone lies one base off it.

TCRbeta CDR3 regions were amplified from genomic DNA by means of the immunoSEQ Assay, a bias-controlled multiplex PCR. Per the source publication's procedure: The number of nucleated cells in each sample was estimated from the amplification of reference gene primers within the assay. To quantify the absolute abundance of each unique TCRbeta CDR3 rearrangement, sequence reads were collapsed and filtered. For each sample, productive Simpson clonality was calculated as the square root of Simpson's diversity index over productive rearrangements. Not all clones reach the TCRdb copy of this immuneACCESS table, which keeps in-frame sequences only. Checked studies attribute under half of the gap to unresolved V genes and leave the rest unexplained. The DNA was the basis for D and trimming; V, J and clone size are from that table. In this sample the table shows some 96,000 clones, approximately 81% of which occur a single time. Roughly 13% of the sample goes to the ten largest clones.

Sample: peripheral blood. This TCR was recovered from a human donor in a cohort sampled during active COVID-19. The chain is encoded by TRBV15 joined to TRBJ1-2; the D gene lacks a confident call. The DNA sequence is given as TGTGCCACCAGCAGGGAGGGCTATGGCTACACCTTC. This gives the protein CATSREGYGYTF.